This T cell receptor beta chain appears in the sequencing data of a study of identical twins. This clonotype was picked up a small number of times. Per germline, CDR1 SGHRS and CDR2 YFSETQ. The length of the CDR3 is 16 residues. Trimming removed 4 bases at V and 4 bases at J, with 20 bases between. TCRdb re-called the 5' RACE reads with MiXCR, one entry per CDR3 protein. The sample yields approximately 680,000 distinct CDR3 sequences, 7.1% seen once. Everyone who donated was a healthy Caucasian. These sequences were also reported in another study, on yellow fever vaccine responses in identical twins. From that second work: As reported, the vaccine T cell response of twins seemed partly convergent and partly personalized.

The material sequenced was PBMCs. The rearrangement joins TRBV5-1 to TRBJ1-1; D may be TRBD1 (6 bases). The origin of this receptor is a woman aged 18 to 35 in good health. The CDR3 DNA reads as TGCGCCAGCAGCCCAGGCGGGGGGCAGCTGGCCACTGAAGCTTTCTTT. Its protein product is CASSPGGGQLATEAFF. The whole variable domain, filled in from reference TRBV5-1 and TRBJ1-1, reads KAGVTQTPRYLIKTRGQQVTLSCSPISGHRSVSWYQQTPGQGLQFLFEYFSETQRNKGNFPGRFSGRQFSNSRSEMNVSTLELGDSALYLCASSPGGGQLATEAFFGQGTRLTVV.